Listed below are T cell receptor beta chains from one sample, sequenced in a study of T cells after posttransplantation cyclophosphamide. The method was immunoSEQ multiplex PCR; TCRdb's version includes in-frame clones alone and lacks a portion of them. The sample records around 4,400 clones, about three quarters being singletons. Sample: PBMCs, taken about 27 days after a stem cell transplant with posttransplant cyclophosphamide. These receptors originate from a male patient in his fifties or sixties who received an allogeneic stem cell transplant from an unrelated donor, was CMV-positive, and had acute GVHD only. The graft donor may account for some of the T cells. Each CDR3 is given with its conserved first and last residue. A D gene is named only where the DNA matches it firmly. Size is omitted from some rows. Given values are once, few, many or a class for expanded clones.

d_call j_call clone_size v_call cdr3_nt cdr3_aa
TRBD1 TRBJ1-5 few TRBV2 TGTGCCAGCCGCGAAGGGACAGGGTCCCCCCAGATCGATCAGCCCCAGCATTTT CASREGTGSPQIDQPQHF
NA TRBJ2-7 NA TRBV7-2 TGTGCCAGCAGCGATGGACAGAGATACGAGCAGTACTTC CASSDGQRYEQYF
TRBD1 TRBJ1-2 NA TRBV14 TGTGCCAGCAGCCAAGTGGGGACAGAAAACACCTTC CASSQVGTENTF
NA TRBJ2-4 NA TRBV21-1 TGTGCCAGCAGCAAAGTTAGTTCGAGGGAAGAACGGGCCAAAAACATTCAGTACTTC CASSKVSSREERAKNIQYF
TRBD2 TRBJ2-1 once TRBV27 TGTGCCAGCAGTTTACGCCTTAGCGGGGGGGCCGGTGAGCAGTTCTTC CASSLRLSGGAGEQFF
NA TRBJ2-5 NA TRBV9 TGTGCCAGCAGCGTAAATTCGGGGGAGACCCAGTACTTC CASSVNSGETQYF
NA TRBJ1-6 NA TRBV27 TGTGCCAGCAGAGGGGTGTGGAGTTCACCCCTCCACTTT CASRGVWSSPLHF
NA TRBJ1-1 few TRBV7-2 TGTGCCAGCAGCTTCTTCGGGGGTAACACTGAAGCTTTCTTT CASSFFGGNTEAFF
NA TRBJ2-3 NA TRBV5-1 TGCGCCAGCAAGTCTAAGGGACAAGCTAGCACAGATACGCAGTATTTT CASKSKGQASTDTQYF
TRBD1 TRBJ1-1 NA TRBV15 TGTGCCGCTTCGACAGGGGTAAACACTGAAGCTTTCTTT CAASTGVNTEAFF
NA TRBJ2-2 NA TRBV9 TGTGCCAGCAGCGTAGATTTTCTGGGGGAGCTGTTTTTT CASSVDFLGELFF
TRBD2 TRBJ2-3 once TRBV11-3 TGTGCCAGCAGCCCAGGCGGGGGGCCCCCCACAGATACGCAGTATTTT CASSPGGGPPTDTQYF
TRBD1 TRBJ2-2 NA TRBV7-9 TGTGCCAGCAGCCCTAACAGGGGCGGGGAGCTGTTTTTT CASSPNRGGELFF
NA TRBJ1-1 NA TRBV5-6 TGTGCCAGCAGCCTCTGGGGCTTAGGGGGGGACACTGAAGCTTTCTTT CASSLWGLGGDTEAFF
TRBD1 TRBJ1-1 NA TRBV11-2 TGTGCCAGCAGCCGACAGGGGGTGAACACTGAAGCTTTCTTT CASSRQGVNTEAFF
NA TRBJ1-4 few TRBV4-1 TGCGCCAGCTCGGCATCCAGGTCTGCAACTAATGAAAAACTGTTTTTT CASSASRSATNEKLFF
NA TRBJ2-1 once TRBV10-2 TGCGCCAGCAGTAACGTGACAGTAAGTGGCATATACAATGAGCAGTTCTTC CASSNVTVSGIYNEQFF
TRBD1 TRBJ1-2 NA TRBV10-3 TGTGCCATCAAGTTGGGGCAGGGGGGTCTGGATGGCTACACCTTC CAIKLGQGGLDGYTF
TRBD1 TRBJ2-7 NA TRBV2 TGTGCCAGCAGTGCCACAGGGGGACGCTACGAGCAGTACTTC CASSATGGRYEQYF
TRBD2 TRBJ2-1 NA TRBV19 TGTGCCAGTAGCTCGCCGGGAGGGCCCCCGTTGGTCAATGAGCAGTTCTTC CASSSPGGPPLVNEQFF
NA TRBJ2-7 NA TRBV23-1 TGCGCCAGCAGTCCCCCACCCCTGGGCCACGAGCAGTACTTC CASSPPPLGHEQYF
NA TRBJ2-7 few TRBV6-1 TGTGCCAGCAGCGGGATTTCCTACGAGCAGTACTTC CASSGISYEQYF
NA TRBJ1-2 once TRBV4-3 TGCGCCAGCAGCCAAGACTGGGCGGGGACCTATGGCTACACCTTC CASSQDWAGTYGYTF
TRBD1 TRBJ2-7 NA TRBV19 TGTGCCAGTAGTATACGGGACAGGGACATCGAGCAGTACTTC CASSIRDRDIEQYF
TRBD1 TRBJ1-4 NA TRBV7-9 TGTGCCAGCAGCTCGCGAAGACAGGGGGAAAAACTGTTTTTT CASSSRRQGEKLFF
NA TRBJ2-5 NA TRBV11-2 TGTGCCAGCAGCCTACAGTACCAAGAGACCCAGTACTTC CASSLQYQETQYF
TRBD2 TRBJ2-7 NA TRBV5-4 TGTGCCAGCAGCTCCACCGGGAGGGAGGGGTCCTACGAGCAGTACTTC CASSSTGREGSYEQYF
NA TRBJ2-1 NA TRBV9 TGTGCCAGCAGCGTAGAAGGAGGGGAAGACAATGAGCAGTTCTTC CASSVEGGEDNEQFF
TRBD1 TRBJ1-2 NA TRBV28 TGTGCCAGCAGTGTGATTCGGACAGGGGGGTCCTATGGCTACACCTTC CASSVIRTGGSYGYTF
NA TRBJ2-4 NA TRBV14 TGTGCCAGCAGGCGGGACGGAGAAAACATTCAGTACTTC CASRRDGENIQYF
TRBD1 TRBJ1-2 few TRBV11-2 TGTGCCAGCAGCCCTGGGACAGGGGGCGCATATGGCTACACCTTC CASSPGTGGAYGYTF
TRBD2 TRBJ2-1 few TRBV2 TGTGCCAGCAGCACTAGCGGGAGCTCCTACAATGAGCAGTTCTTC CASSTSGSSYNEQFF
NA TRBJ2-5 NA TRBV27 TGTGCCAGCAGACGGCCGGGACAGGCGGGAGAAACCCAGTACTTC CASRRPGQAGETQYF
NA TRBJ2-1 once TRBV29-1 TGCAGCGCCGCGCTCAATGAGCAGTTCTTC CSAALNEQFF
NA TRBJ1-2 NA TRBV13 TGTGCCAGCAGCTTAGACTACAGCTTAAAACCGGACAGCTATGGCTACACCTTC CASSLDYSLKPDSYGYTF
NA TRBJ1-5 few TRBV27 TGTGCCAGCAGTTTAATAGGGGTAGGCAATCAGCCCCAGCATTTT CASSLIGVGNQPQHF
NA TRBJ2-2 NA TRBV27 TGTGCCAGCAGTTTAGGGTTAGGAACAGCTACCACCGGGGAGCTGTTTTTT CASSLGLGTATTGELFF
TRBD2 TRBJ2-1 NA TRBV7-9 TGTGCCAGCAGCTCCCCCCTAGCGGCTGAGCAGTTCTTC CASSSPLAAEQFF
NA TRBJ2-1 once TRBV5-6 TGTGCCAGTCGAGGGTACAATGAGCAGTTCTTC CASRGYNEQFF
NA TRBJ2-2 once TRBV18 TGTGCCAGCTCCCCCTCAGCGGAGCCCACCGGGGAGCTGTTTTTT CASSPSAEPTGELFF
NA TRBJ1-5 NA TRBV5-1 TGCGCCAGCAGTGAGGATCTGAATCAGCCCCAGCATTTT CASSEDLNQPQHF
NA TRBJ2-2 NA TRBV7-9 TGTGCCAGCAGACTTAGGAGAACCGGGGAGCTGTTTTTT CASRLRRTGELFF
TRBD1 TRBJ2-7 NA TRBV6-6 TGTGCCAGCAAGGACAGGGGCCACTACGAGCAGTACTTC CASKDRGHYEQYF
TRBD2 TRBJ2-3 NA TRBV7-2 TGTGCCAGCAGCTTAGCCCCTAGCGGGTCTAGCACAGATACGCAGTATTTT CASSLAPSGSSTDTQYF
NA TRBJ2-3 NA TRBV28 TGTGCCTGGGGCCGCCAACACGGCACAGATACGCAGTATTTT CAWGRQHGTDTQYF
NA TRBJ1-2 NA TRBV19 TGTGCCAGTAGTACGGACAAAAACTATGGCTACACCTTC CASSTDKNYGYTF
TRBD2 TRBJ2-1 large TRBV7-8 TGTGCCAGCAGCCACCCGGGACTAGCGGGGGGAACATTATACAATGAGCAGTTCTTC CASSHPGLAGGTLYNEQFF
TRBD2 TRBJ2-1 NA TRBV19 TGTGCCAGTAGTATCACTAGCGGGAGGGCCGGTGAGCAGTTCTTC CASSITSGRAGEQFF
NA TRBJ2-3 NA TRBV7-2 TGTGCCAGCAGCAATACAACCCTGACTCTCCCAGATACGCAGTATTTT CASSNTTLTLPDTQYF
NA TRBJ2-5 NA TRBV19 TGTGCCAGTAGTGAGGGGGAAGGCCCCCAAGAGACCCAGTACTTC CASSEGEGPQETQYF
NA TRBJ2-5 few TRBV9 TGTGCCAGCAGCGTAGGGGGGGTTCCAGAGACCCAGTACTTC CASSVGGVPETQYF
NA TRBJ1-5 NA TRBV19 TGTGCCAGTAGTCCCGGGGGGTATGGCAATCAGCCCCAGCATTTT CASSPGGYGNQPQHF
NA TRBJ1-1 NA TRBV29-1 TGCAGCGTCCCTAGAGGAGTCAACATGAACACTGAAGCTTTCTTT CSVPRGVNMNTEAFF
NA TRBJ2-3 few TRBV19 TGTGCCAGTAGTACCCCGACAGGCCGTAGCACAGATACGCAGTATTTT CASSTPTGRSTDTQYF
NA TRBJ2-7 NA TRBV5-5 TGCGCCAGCAGCCCCCCCCGACAGGCCTCCTACGAGCAGTACTTC CASSPPRQASYEQYF
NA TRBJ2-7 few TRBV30 TGTGCCTGGAGCCTCAAAAAGCCCATAGTAGATAGCGAAGCCTACGAGCAGTACTTC CAWSLKKPIVDSEAYEQYF
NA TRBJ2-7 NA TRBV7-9 TGTGCCAGCAGCTCCCAGGGGTACGAGCAGTACTTC CASSSQGYEQYF
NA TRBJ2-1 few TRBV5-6 TGTGCCAGCAGCTTAGGGGGGGCCCCTGTCGATGAGCAGTTCTTC CASSLGGAPVDEQFF
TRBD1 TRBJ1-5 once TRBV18 TGTGCCAGCTCACGGGGACAGACCAATCAGCCCCAGCATTTT CASSRGQTNQPQHF
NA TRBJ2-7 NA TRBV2 TGTGCCAGCAGTGAAGCGGGTCAGGCCTACGAGCAGTACTTC CASSEAGQAYEQYF